This note documents a single TCR beta chain sequence. Its specificity is unknown. The study team obtained lesional scalp punch biopsies and peripheral blood from alopecia areata patients. RNA extraction was followed by reverse transcription into cDNA, which acted as the sequencing template. Data came from immunoSEQ multiplex PCR; TCRdb stores just in-frame clones and leaves some out. The sample lists 9,000 to 15,000 clones; over 60% were seen once. The CDR3 runs 17 residues. Germline lookup yields CDR1 KGHSH and CDR2 LQKENI. The V end was cut by 3 bases, the J end by 0 bases, with 15 bases between. The data originate from a study of CD8+ T cells in alopecia areata. About the study: Oral tofacitinib, 5 to 10 mg twice daily, was given in an open-label trial. Patients took tofacitinib for 6 to 18 months, followed by 6 drug-free months. Whole-study results and caveats: Mice showed TCR sharing more clearly than patients did, possibly owing to HLA. In lesional scalp, particularly from alopecia totalis/universalis, clonality was higher than in normal scalp.

This chain uses TRBV18 with TRBJ1-3; D may be TRBD1 (5 bases). The receptor comes from a human donor with alopecia areata. The source material was skin. The CDR3 nucleotides read TGTGCCAGCTCACCCAACATGGGGCAGAGCTCTGGAAACACCATATATTTT. Translation: CASSPNMGQSSGNTIYF.